These 24 T cell receptor beta chains came from one sample sequenced in a study of blood T cell repertoires in COVID-19 (dated by TCRdb to 2020 to 2022). The library was built by means of the immunoSEQ multiplex PCR assay. The immuneACCESS repertoire file appears here via TCRdb, limited to in-frame rearrangements. These files lack a portion of the clones; in checked studies, under half of the deficit traces to unresolved V genes, and the cause of the others is not known. This sample lists 240,000 or so clones; 70% to 90% were detected once. Of the sample, about 7.1% is held by the ten largest clones. The sequenced material came from peripheral blood. Source of these receptors: a woman between 70 and 85 years old with active or convalescent COVID-19.

The chain carries TRBV12-3 or TRBV12-4 and TRBJ1-1; D unresolved. CDR3 size: 13 residues. V lost 5 bases to trimming and J lost 5 bases, with 12 bases between them. CDR3 nucleotides: TGTGCCAGCAGTGCAAAGGGAGGAACTGAAGCTTTCTTT. Translating gives CASSAKGGTEAFF.

The chain joins TRBV9 to TRBJ1-3, with D possibly matching TRBD1 (5 bases). Trimming pared 7 bases from V and 4 bases from J, leaving 21 bases between. The CDR3 is made up of 16 amino acids. The V gene's germline CDR1 is SGDLS and CDR2 YYNGEE. The CDR3 DNA reads as TGTGCCAGCGGCCCGCCGTATGCGGGACGAGGAAACACCATATATTTT. This codes for CASGPPYAGRGNTIYF.

This sequence joins TRBV7-2 and TRBJ2-2; 7 bases agree with TRBD1. The V and J ends lost 8 bases and 0 bases, in that order; junction bases with no gene match: 6. CDR1 SGHTA and CDR2 FQGNSA come from the germline V gene. This CDR3 has 15 residues. The CDR3 here is CASFWTGANTGELFF. The CDR3 nucleotides are TGTGCCAGCTTCTGGACAGGAGCGAACACCGGGGAGCTGTTTTTT.

This chain connects TRBV4-3 to TRBJ1-6; D is undetermined. Per germline, CDR1 LGHNA and CDR2 YSLEER. The V end lost 5 bases, the J end lost 8 bases, and 10 bases lay between the germline ends. CDR3 length: 13 residues. The CDR3 coding sequence is TGCGCCAGCAGCGTGGACTTCGATTCACCCCTCCACTTT. It specifies CASSVDFDSPLHF.

Here the CDR3 reads CASSIDPVKKNYGYTF. The CDR3 coding sequence is TGTGCCAGTAGTATAGATCCGGTGAAGAAAAACTATGGCTACACCTTC. The chain links TRBV19 to TRBJ1-2, with D uncertain. Germline V lookup: CDR1 LNHDA, CDR2 SQIVND (reference sequence). The CDR3 is 16 residues long. V lost 0 bases, J lost 2 bases, and 13 bases lay in between.

This chain uses TRBV5-4 with TRBJ2-1; TRBD2 matches at 9 bases. Germline trimming cut 4 bases from V and 9 bases from J; bases unmatched to any gene: 5. The CDR3 length is 13 residues. CDR1 SGHNT and CDR2 YYREEE come from the germline V gene (reference sequence). CDR3 bases: TGTGCCAGCAGCCCTAGCGGGGAGGGTGAGCAGTTCTTC. It is translated as CASSPSGEGEQFF.

J is TRBJ1-1 and V is TRBV2; tentatively, D is TRBD1 (5 bases). The CDR3 contains 13 residues. The germline V gene encodes CDR1 SNHLY and CDR2 FYNNEI. V was trimmed by 5 bases and J by 3 bases, leaving 10 bases between them. CDR3 sequence (DNA): TGTGCCAGCAGTCCTTGGGGGGACACTGAAGCTTTCTTT. Translation gives CASSPWGDTEAFF.

The CDR3 here is CASSVGEGGSYEQYF. The CDR3 nucleotides are TGTGCCAGCAGCGTAGGGGAAGGTGGGAGTTACGAGCAGTACTTC. The rearrangement links TRBV9 to TRBJ2-7; TRBD2 is a possible D gene (5 bases). The germline V gene encodes CDR1 SGDLS and CDR2 YYNGEE. The CDR3 spans 15 residues. Trimming took 0 bases from V and 4 from J, leaving 14 bases between them.

The chain uses TRBV11-2 and TRBJ2-5; 10 nucleotides align to TRBD1. There are 15 residues in the CDR3. Looked up from germline, CDR1 is SGHAT and CDR2 is FQNNGV. The trim removed 0 bases at V and 3 bases at J, leaving 1 base unmatched. The CDR3 sequence is CASSLDGTGEETQYF. The CDR3, as DNA: TGTGCCAGCAGCTTAGATGGGACAGGGGAAGAGACCCAGTACTTC. The full variable domain, rest sourced from reference TRBV11-2 and TRBJ2-5, is EAGVAQSPRYKIIEKRQSVAFWCNPISGHATLYWYQQILGQGPKLLIQFQNNGVVDDSQLPKDRFSAERLKGVDSTLKIQPAKLEDSAVYLCASSLDGTGEETQYFGPGTRLLVL.

The chain employs TRBV7-2 and TRBJ2-5; D unclear. This CDR3 is 16 amino acids long. The V gene's germline CDR1 is SGHTA and CDR2 FQGNSA. The V and J ends lost 4 bases and 4 bases respectively, with 19 bases between them. Here the CDR3 DNA reads TGTGCCAGCAGCTCACCCGCCCCTTTTACGGTAGAGACCCAGTACTTC. Its protein product is CASSSPAPFTVETQYF.

The chain links TRBV7-6 to TRBJ2-3; 13 nucleotides line up with TRBD2. V lost 5 bases to trimming and J lost 0 bases; unmatched junction nucleotides: 17. The germline V gene encodes CDR1 SGHVS and CDR2 FNYEAQ. CDR3 length: 21 residues. In DNA form, the CDR3 reads TGTGCCAGCAGCCCAAGCGTTGTGGGGACTAGCGGGGTCGGTAGCACAGATACGCAGTATTTT. Translating gives CASSPSVVGTSGVGSTDTQYF.

There are a few counts of this clone. The CDR3 is CASHGAPARETQYF. CDR3 in DNA: TGTGCCAGCCATGGGGCCCCAGCTCGCGAGACCCAGTACTTC. The chain couples TRBV19 to TRBJ2-5; TRBD1 is a possible D gene (5 bases). Trimming shortened V by 9 bases and J by 5 bases, and 19 bases separated the two germline ends. Germline CDR1 reads LNHDA; CDR2 reads SQIVND (reference sequence). The CDR3 loop spans 14 amino acids.

This chain connects TRBV6-5 to TRBJ1-2; 7 bases align to TRBD1. The CDR3 sequence is 16 residues long. Unmatched junction bases numbered 11, after V lost 2 bases and J lost 5 bases. Per the germline V gene, CDR1 is MNHEY and CDR2 is SVGAGI. The CDR3 sequence is CASSYEGAESSYGYTF. The CDR3 nucleotides are TGTGCCAGCAGTTACGAGGGGGCCGAAAGCTCTTATGGCTACACCTTC.

The V call is TRBV19, the J call TRBJ1-5; D gene unclear. Trimming removed 4 bases at V and 5 bases at J, with 18 bases between. The CDR3 is 16 amino acids. The germline CDR1 and CDR2 sequences are LNHDA and SQIVND (reference sequence). The DNA for the CDR3 is TGTGCCAGTAGTAAGATCAGAGGGTTGAGAGATCAGCCCCAGCATTTT. Translation gives CASSKIRGLRDQPQHF.

The chain couples TRBV9 to TRBJ2-1, with D uncertain. The CDR3 contains 13 residues. Germline lookup yields CDR1 SGDLS and CDR2 YYNGEE. Trimming shortened V by 2 bases and J by 4 bases, and 7 bases separated the two germline ends. CDR3 bases: TGTGCCAGCAGCGTTTACTGGTACAATGAGCAGTTCTTC. Translated: CASSVYWYNEQFF.

This chain uses TRBV18 with TRBJ1-1, with D unresolved. V gave up 2 bases and J gave up 1 base, with 14 bases separating them. The germline CDR1 and CDR2 sequences are KGHSH and LQKENI. The CDR3 extends over 16 amino acids. The CDR3 spells CASSPDTLNSNTEAFF. The CDR3 bases are TGTGCCAGCTCACCAGACACACTTAACTCGAACACTGAAGCTTTCTTT.

Concerning this clone itself: The same CDR3 can be traced to other DNA sequences in this sample. V gene TRBV5-1 combines with J gene TRBJ2-7; D is undetermined. The ends were cut back, 0 bases at V and 3 bases at J, with 7 bases in the middle. This CDR3 region has 13 residues. Germline assignment: CDR1 SGHRS and CDR2 YFSETQ. The CDR3 sequence is CASSLAVSYEQYF. Written as DNA, the CDR3 is TGCGCCAGCAGCTTGGCCGTTAGCTACGAGCAGTACTTC. Combining the CDR3 with reference TRBV5-1 and TRBJ2-7 gives the whole variable domain KAGVTQTPRYLIKTRGQQVTLSCSPISGHRSVSWYQQTPGQGLQFLFEYFSETQRNKGNFPGRFSGRQFSNSRSEMNVSTLELGDSALYLCASSLAVSYEQYFGPGTRLTVT.

This rearrangement joins TRBV24-1 to TRBJ2-1; 10 positions match TRBD1. Germline V gene sequence: CDR1 KGHDR, CDR2 SFDVKD. With V trimmed by 3 bases and J by 8 bases, 9 bases remained unmatched. CDR3 length: 16 residues. The CDR3 region is CATSDSRDRGGYEQFF. DNA of the CDR3: TGTGCCACCAGTGATAGCCGGGACAGGGGAGGCTATGAGCAGTTCTTC.

The genes are TRBV18 and TRBJ2-7; tentative D call: TRBD1 (6 bases). V lost 0 bases to trimming and J lost 1 base, with 10 bases between them. Germline V gene lookup returns CDR1 KGHSH and CDR2 LQKENI. There are 15 residues in the CDR3. The CDR3 DNA reads TGTGCCAGCTCACCACCGTGGGGACAATCCTACGAGCAGTACTTC. Residues: CASSPPWGQSYEQYF.

The chain links TRBV6-5 to TRBJ1-2; weak D call: TRBD1 (5 bases). The germline V and J ends were trimmed by 4 bases and 6 bases, with 21 bases remaining between them. Per the germline V gene, CDR1 is MNHEY and CDR2 is SVGAGI. The CDR3 runs to 16 residues. CDR3 protein: CASSSWGGQARDGYTF. CDR3 nucleotide sequence: TGTGCCAGCAGTTCGTGGGGAGGGCAGGCCAGGGATGGCTACACCTTC.

CDR3 loop: CASRPRQGMGEKLFF. CDR3 nucleotide sequence: TGTGCCAGCAGACCAAGACAGGGAATGGGTGAAAAACTGTTTTTT. The chain has TRBV6-5 and TRBJ1-4, with 7 bases identical to TRBD1. The CDR3 totals 15 residues. J lost 7 bases, V lost 6 bases, and 11 bases had no gene match. CDR1 is MNHEY, CDR2 SVGAGI, per germline.

V is TRBV10-2 and J is TRBJ1-2; perhaps TRBD1 as D (6 bases). The V end was cut by 2 bases, the J end by 4 bases, with 20 bases between. This CDR3 has 17 amino acids. Per germline, CDR1 WSHSY and CDR2 SAAADI. Here the CDR3 reads CASSERGGHRDLYGYTF. The DNA of the CDR3 is TGCGCCAGCAGTGAGAGGGGGGGACACCGTGACCTCTATGGCTACACCTTC.

The chain joins TRBV24-1 to TRBJ2-3; D unclear. Germline CDR1 and CDR2: KGHDR and SFDVKD. Trimming took off 2 bases at V and 4 bases at J, with 9 bases between the two ends. This CDR3 has 14 amino acids. CDR3 sequence reads: CATSDYGRSDTQYF. For the CDR3, the DNA is TGTGCCACCAGTGATTACGGTAGATCAGATACGCAGTATTTT.

The rearrangement links TRBV7-9 to TRBJ1-6, with 8 bases aligning to TRBD1. The CDR3 covers 15 residues. V dropped 2 bases and J dropped 9; count of bases not matched to a gene: 6. Germline V gives CDR1 SEHNR, CDR2 FQNEAQ (reference sequence). This chain's CDR3 is CASSLPGQVVSPLHF. The CDR3, as DNA: TGTGCCAGCAGCTTACCGGGACAGGTGGTTTCACCCCTCCACTTT.